Listed below are T cell receptor beta chains from one sample, sequenced in a study of T cells in localized non-small cell lung cancer. The assay was immunoSEQ multiplex PCR, and TCRdb's table has in-frame clones only and misses some. This sample has 30,000 to 50,000 clones, with 70% to 80% found just once. The sequenced sample was PBMCs, obtained before any cancer treatment. The source is a woman aged 35 to 75 with stage II squamous cell lung carcinoma. The CDR3 runs from the conserved cysteine through the conserved F or W. D genes are given only for firm matches. Only part of the rows carry a size: once, few, many, or a class if the clone is expanded.

TRBJ1-2 | TRBV6-5 | - | - | CASSRLSPGYGYTF | TGTGCCAGCAGCAGACTTAGCCCTGGCTATGGCTACACCTTC
TRBJ2-2 | TRBV9 | - | once | CASSPQPGVDTGELFF | TGTGCCAGCAGCCCCCAGCCAGGGGTGGACACCGGGGAGCTGTTTTTT
TRBJ1-6 | TRBV7-2 | - | few | CASSSLGYPPLHF | TGTGCCAGCAGCAGCCTGGGGTATCCACCCCTCCACTTT
TRBJ2-2 | TRBV4-2 | - | - | CASSQDGVNTGELFF | TGTGCCAGCAGCCAAGATGGGGTTAACACCGGGGAGCTGTTTTTT
TRBJ1-2 | TRBV2 | - | - | CASRPQGDYGYTF | TGTGCCAGCAGGCCACAGGGAGACTATGGCTACACCTTC
TRBJ2-3 | TRBV7-9 | - | - | CASSEEYTQYF | TGTGCCAGCAGCGAGGAATATACGCAGTATTTT
TRBJ2-7 | TRBV7-9 | - | once | CASSVRGGAGSYEQYF | TGTGCCAGCAGCGTCCGAGGTGGGGCGGGTTCCTACGAGCAGTACTTC
TRBJ1-3 | TRBV28 | - | - | CASSLNGLVNTIYF | TGTGCCAGCAGTTTGAACGGTTTGGTAAACACCATATATTTT
TRBJ2-2 | TRBV5-1 | - | - | CASSYVGAGELFF | TGCGCCAGCAGCTATGTTGGGGCCGGGGAGCTGTTTTTT
TRBJ2-2 | TRBV6-4 | - | - | CASSGAMNTGELFF | TGTGCCAGCTCAGGAGCGATGAACACCGGGGAGCTGTTTTTT
TRBJ2-5 | TRBV7-9 | - | - | CASSLGSGGETQYF | TGTGCCAGCAGCTTAGGATCCGGGGGAGAGACCCAGTACTTC
TRBJ2-5 | TRBV7-9 | - | - | CASSLGGLQETQYF | TGTGCCAGCAGCTTAGGGGGCCTCCAAGAGACCCAGTACTTC
TRBJ2-1 | TRBV7-3 | TRBD2 | - | CASSLGASGRASSYNEQFF | TGTGCCAGCAGCTTAGGGGCTAGCGGGAGGGCCAGCTCCTACAATGAGCAGTTCTTC
TRBJ2-3 | TRBV19 | - | - | CASSIDAPDTQYF | TGTGCCAGTAGTATTGATGCCCCAGATACGCAGTATTTT
TRBJ2-2 | TRBV10-3 | TRBD1 | - | CAIRLGQGAGELFF | TGTGCCATCAGACTCGGACAGGGGGCGGGGGAGCTGTTTTTT
TRBJ2-6 | TRBV11-2 | - | - | CASSQLDVYGANVLTF | TGTGCCAGCAGCCAACTGGACGTCTATGGGGCCAACGTCCTGACTTTC
TRBJ1-2 | TRBV28 | - | few | CASGVYGYTF | TGTGCCAGCGGGGTCTATGGCTACACCTTC
TRBJ1-3 | TRBV28 | - | - | CASSPYTEGSGNTIYF | TGTGCCAGCAGTCCCTACACGGAGGGCTCTGGAAACACCATATATTTT
TRBJ1-2 | TRBV7-8 | - | few | CASSLVDYGYTF | TGTGCCAGCAGCTTAGTGGACTATGGCTACACCTTC
TRBJ1-5 | TRBV28 | - | few | CASSSLRVRRDQPQHF | TGTGCCAGCAGTTCACTCAGGGTACGTCGGGATCAGCCCCAGCATTTT
TRBJ2-1 | TRBV5-6 | - | - | CASSLPTGWLGNEQFF | TGTGCCAGCAGCTTACCTACAGGGTGGTTGGGCAATGAGCAGTTCTTC
TRBJ2-1 | TRBV19 | TRBD2 | - | CASSIGLVGGGYNEQFF | TGTGCCAGTAGTATCGGGCTAGTCGGGGGGGGCTACAATGAGCAGTTCTTC
TRBJ2-1 | TRBV4-1 | - | - | CASHPGESTYNEQFF | TGCGCCAGCCACCCGGGGGAGTCTACCTACAATGAGCAGTTCTTC